The TCR beta chain described here comes from a study of T cells in Graves' hyperthyroidism and ophthalmopathy (dated by TCRdb to about 2019). About the study as a whole: Peripheral blood samples were taken at initial diagnosis, before any treatment was given. For training and testing, the 100 patients in the discovery cohort were randomly divided in a 7:3 ratio. The paper reports TCR Vbeta CDR3 sequencing of approximately 140 peripheral blood samples: approximately 41 ophthalmopathy, about 75 hyperthyroidism and around 17 progressor patients. A discovery cohort of approximately 97 patients, roughly 45 with Graves' ophthalmopathy and about 58 with stable Graves' hyperthyroidism, was used to find distinguishing TCR V-J signatures. In six Graves' hyperthyroidism patients, the study also compared T-cell repertoires from thyroid tissue with T-cell repertoires from blood. Following sampling, methimazole starting at 30 mg daily was given to hyperthyroidism patients, and high-dose intravenous methylprednisolone was given to ophthalmopathy patients. An independent validation cohort of some 18 hyperthyroidism patients and 15 or so patients who later progressed to ophthalmopathy tested prospective prediction of ophthalmopathy.

Moderately to severely active disease, a Clinical Activity Score of at least 3, a NOSPECS grade of at least 4, and a duration under 3 months were present in ophthalmopathy patients. Patients with uncontrolled infections, other autoimmune diseases, pregnancy or lactation were excluded. Clinical symptoms, serum thyroxine and TRAb, thyroid ultrasound, and orbital computed tomography formed the basis for the diagnoses. PBMCs were isolated from 7.5 to 10 ml of fresh peripheral blood by Ficoll-Paque density gradient centrifugation. Trizol reagent was used to extract total RNA, and RNA quality was then checked on an Agilent 2100 Bioanalyzer. The germline V gene supplies CDR1 MNHNS and CDR2 SASEGT. V is cut back by 5 bases and J by 0 bases, with 10 bases in the junction unmatched. The CDR3 numbers 16 residues from cysteine through phenylalanine. Just CDR3 DNA is preserved here, 48 bases in frame from base 1.

TCR beta CDR3 regions were amplified from RNA transcripts. The TCR CDR3 was subjected to a first round of RT-PCR using the HTBI primer set and the Qiagen OneStep RT-PCR kit. Libraries were constructed in a second round of multiplex PCR, after which size selection and purification were performed. Sequencing of the libraries was done on an Illumina HiSeq2000 using paired-end 100 bp reads. Concerning the study's data processing: Raw data were processed with SOAPnuke, discarding reads with adapters, uncalled bases, mean Phred below 15, or no exact constant-primer or identifier match. High-quality paired reads were merged using COPE v1.2.5, and each unique nucleotide sequence was defined as a clonotype. MiTCR v1.1 was used to align clonotypes to the IMGT TRBV, TRBD and TRBJ reference segments. Analysis was restricted to V-J combinations with a frequency above 0.0001, which covered about 99% of repertoires. A TCS score was defined as the ratio between F50 (clonal expansion) and ExV (chaos), using BLOSUM62-based TCRdist between CDR3 peptides within each V-J. Welch's t-statistics and random forest reduced fewer than 600 V-J features to about 13, which were used in a naive Bayes classifier (R e1071). The public reads were reprocessed in TCRdb via fastp at Q25 and MiXCR, keeping in-frame beta chains. Every CDR3 protein is listed once, alongside the most common genes and DNA of its rows. TCRdb's processing, not the study's, gives the V and J calls here. The sample data list more than 500,000 distinct CDR3 sequences, and about 16% of these were observed just once. Less than 30% of the sample belongs to the ten largest clones.

This clonotype was seen at least ten times. The target of this receptor is not known. Base qualities are not recorded, but no much larger clone differs from it by a single base. Results and caveats for the whole study, not just this receptor: No statistical method was used to set the sample size in advance, and investigators knew the group allocation. Most expanded thyroid clonotypes (frequency above 0.001) were also detected in blood, suggesting blood repertoires may reflect thyroid immune responses. A 13 V-J signature model separated ophthalmopathy from stable hyperthyroidism, with around 90% sensitivity and about 81% specificity in cross-validation and 80%/75% in testing. During validation, the model predicted progression to ophthalmopathy a median of around 7 months ahead of onset, with roughly 65% sensitivity and 72.22% specificity.

The receptor's source is a young woman with Graves' ophthalmopathy. This receptor chain uses TRBV6-1 and TRBJ2-7; 7 junctional bases match TRBD2. The source material was blood. The nucleotide sequence reads TGTGCCAGCAGTCCGCCCGGGGGAGGGGCCTCCTACGAGCAGTACTTC. The resulting protein is CASSPPGGGASYEQYF.